Described below is a single T cell receptor beta chain sequence and its context. No antigen is known for it. Libraries were prepared by immunoSEQ multiplex PCR; TCRdb keeps only in-frame clonotypes and omits some of them. This sample has some 150,000 clones, with approximately 89% found just once. This specimen comes from a study of T cell responses to AZD1222 COVID-19 vaccine. V gave up 0 bases and J gave up 2 bases; unmatched junction bases: 7. The CDR3 runs 17 residues. The germline CDR1 and CDR2 sequences are LGHDT and YNNKEL (reference sequence). Points from the study as a whole: Clonal diversity may have been underestimated, and the donors were mostly white British, with more females than males. Across the whole spike, CD4 TCRs peaked at regions 160-218 and 743-854.

This receptor was obtained from an adult in good health. Specimen: peripheral blood, collected on day 0 of AZD1222 vaccination. The rearrangement uses TRBV3-1 (or the pseudogene TRBV3-2) and TRBJ2-1; 7 bases line up with TRBD2. In nucleotides, the CDR3 is TGTGCCAGCAGCCAAGAAGGGCGGGAGTTCACCTACAATGAGCAGTTCTTC. Its protein product is CASSQEGREFTYNEQFF.